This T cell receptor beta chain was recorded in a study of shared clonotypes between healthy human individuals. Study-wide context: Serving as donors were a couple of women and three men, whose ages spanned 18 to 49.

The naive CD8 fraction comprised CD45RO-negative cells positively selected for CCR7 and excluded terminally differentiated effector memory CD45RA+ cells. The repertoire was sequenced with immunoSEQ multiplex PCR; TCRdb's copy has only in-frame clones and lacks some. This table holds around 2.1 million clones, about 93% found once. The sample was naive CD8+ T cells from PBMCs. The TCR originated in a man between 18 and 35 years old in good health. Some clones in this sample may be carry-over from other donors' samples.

CDR3: CASSPPRVELGGYTF. CDR3 bases: TGTGCCAGCTCACCACCGCGGGTGGAGCTGGGGGGCTACACCTTC. The chain uses TRBV18 and TRBJ1-2; D gene unclear. V lost 0 bases, J lost 8 bases, and 16 bases lay in between. There are 15 residues in the CDR3. The germline V gene encodes CDR1 KGHSH and CDR2 LQKENI.